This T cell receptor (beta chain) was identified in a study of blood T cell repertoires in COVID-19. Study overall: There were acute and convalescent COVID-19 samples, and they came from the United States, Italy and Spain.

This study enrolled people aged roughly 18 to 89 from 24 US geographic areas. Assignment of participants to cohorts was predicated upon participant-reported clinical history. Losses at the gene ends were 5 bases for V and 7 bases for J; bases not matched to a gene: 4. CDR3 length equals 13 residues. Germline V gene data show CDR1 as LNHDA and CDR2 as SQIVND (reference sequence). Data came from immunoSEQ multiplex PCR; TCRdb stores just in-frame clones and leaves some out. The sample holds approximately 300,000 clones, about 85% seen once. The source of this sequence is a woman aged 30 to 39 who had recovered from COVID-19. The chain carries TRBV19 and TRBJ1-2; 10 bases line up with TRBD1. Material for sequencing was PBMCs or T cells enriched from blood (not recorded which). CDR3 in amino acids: CASSDRDRGGYTF. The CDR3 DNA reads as TGTGCCAGTAGTGACCGGGACAGGGGTGGCTACACCTTC.